The rows below give T cell receptor beta chains drawn from one sample of a study of beta chain features in type 1 diabetes. This table comes from immunoSEQ multiplex PCR, and its TCRdb copy is limited to in-frame clones, with some not included. In the table there are some 250,000 clones, about 15% of which are singletons. The sample taken for sequencing was naive CD4+ T cells from blood. Receptors were obtained from a man aged 25 to 45 with type 1 diabetes. Both conserved end residues are part of each CDR3. D genes are given only for firm matches. Size is omitted from some rows. Given values are once, few, many or a class for expanded clones.

NA	few	TRBV4-1	12	TRBJ1-1	TGCGCCAGCAGTTCCGACAGCTCAGGAGCTTTCTTT	CASSSDSSGAFF
NA	NA	TRBV7-9	12	TRBJ2-7	TGTGCCAGCAGCTCGAGTATCTACGAGCAGTACTTC	CASSSSIYEQYF
NA	few	TRBV5-4	14	TRBJ2-5	TGTGCCAGCAGCTTGGGGGACTACCAAGAGACCCAGTACTTC	CASSLGDYQETQYF
TRBD1	NA	TRBV9	15	TRBJ2-1	TGTGCCAGCAGCGGGGACAGGGGCACCTACAATGAGCAGTTCTTC	CASSGDRGTYNEQFF
NA	few	TRBV6-6	14	TRBJ2-7	TGTGCCAGCAGTCCCCAGGGGAGTCTGGGGGAGCAGTACTTC	CASSPQGSLGEQYF
TRBD2	few	TRBV10-3	13	TRBJ2-7	TGTGCCACGGGACTAGCGGGGGGGTACGAGCAGTACTTC	CATGLAGGYEQYF
NA	NA	TRBV5-1	12	TRBJ2-7	TGCGCCAGCAGCATCAACTCCTACGAGCAGTACTTC	CASSINSYEQYF
TRBD1	few	TRBV13	12	TRBJ2-7	TGTGCCAGCAGCGGACAGGGCTACGAGCAGTACTTC	CASSGQGYEQYF
TRBD2	NA	TRBV2	14	TRBJ2-7	TGTGCCAGCAGCCCACTAGCGGGGGACTACGAGCAGTACTTC	CASSPLAGDYEQYF
TRBD1	few	TRBV7-2	14	TRBJ1-1	TGTGCCAGCAGTCCGGACAGGGGGGGCACTGAAGCTTTCTTT	CASSPDRGGTEAFF
TRBD1	NA	TRBV19	15	TRBJ1-5	TGTGCCAGTAGTGTCCGACAGGGGAGCAATCAGCCCCAGCATTTT	CASSVRQGSNQPQHF
NA	NA	TRBV29-1	13	TRBJ1-2	TGCAGCGTTCGGGGGGAAACGGACTATGGCTACACCTTC	CSVRGETDYGYTF
TRBD1	NA	TRBV10-3	14	TRBJ1-5	TGTGCCATCAGTTGGACAGGAGGCAATCAGCCCCAGCATTTT	CAISWTGGNQPQHF
NA	once	TRBV6-1	15	TRBJ2-3	TGTGCCAGCAATTCGGTCACCCCTAGCACAGATACGCAGTATTTT	CASNSVTPSTDTQYF
NA	few	TRBV29-1	13	TRBJ2-5	TGCAGCGTTGAAGTAACAGGGCTAGAGACCCAGTACTTC	CSVEVTGLETQYF
NA	NA	TRBV5-1	15	TRBJ1-4	TGCGCCAGCAGCTTGTCGCCAGGGAAGGAAGAAAAACTGTTTTTT	CASSLSPGKEEKLFF
NA	NA	TRBV7-2	12	TRBJ2-5	TGTGCCAGCAGCTCCCGCGGCGAGACCCAGTACTTC	CASSSRGETQYF
TRBD1	few	TRBV5-6	15	TRBJ2-5	TGTGCCAGCAGCTCCGGGACAGGGTCGCGGGAGACCCAGTACTTC	CASSSGTGSRETQYF
NA	few	TRBV30	16	TRBJ2-7	TGTGCCTGGAGTGTACCGGCGGGGAGTGCCTGGGACGAGCAGTACTTC	CAWSVPAGSAWDEQYF
NA	NA	TRBV2	14	TRBJ2-7	TGTGCCAGCAGTGAAACAGGGCCCCCCTACGAGCAGTACTTC	CASSETGPPYEQYF
TRBD2	NA	TRBV11-2	16	TRBJ2-3	TGTGCCAGCAGCCTGGGGACTAGCGGGCGAACAGATACGCAGTATTTT	CASSLGTSGRTDTQYF
NA	NA	TRBV5-1	14	TRBJ2-7	TGCGCCAGCAGAATCCAGGACAGTATCTACGAGCAGTACTTC	CASRIQDSIYEQYF
TRBD1	few	TRBV5-4	15	TRBJ2-1	TGTGCCAGCAGCTTTGGTCAGCGGACAGGGAATGAGCAGTTCTTC	CASSFGQRTGNEQFF
TRBD2	NA	TRBV25-1	16	TRBJ2-1	TGTGCCAGCAGTGATTGGGGGGGTGGTTCCTACAATGAGCAGTTCTTC	CASSDWGGGSYNEQFF